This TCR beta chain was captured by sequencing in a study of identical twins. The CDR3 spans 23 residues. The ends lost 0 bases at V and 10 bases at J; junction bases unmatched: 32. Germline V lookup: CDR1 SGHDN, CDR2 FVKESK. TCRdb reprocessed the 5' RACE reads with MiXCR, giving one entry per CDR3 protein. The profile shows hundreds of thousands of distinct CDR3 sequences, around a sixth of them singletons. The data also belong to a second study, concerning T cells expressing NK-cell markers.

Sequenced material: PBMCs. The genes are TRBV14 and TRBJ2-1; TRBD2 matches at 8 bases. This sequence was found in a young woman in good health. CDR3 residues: CASSQDREESQGWRGVFGEEQFF. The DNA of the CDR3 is TGTGCCAGCAGCCAAGATAGGGAGGAAAGTCAAGGGTGGCGGGGGGTATTCGGTGAGGAGCAGTTCTTC.